This T cell receptor beta chain was documented in a study of identifying expanded T cells in peripheral blood. General observations from the study: Across healthy donors, higher total template counts meant significantly greater approximately 2-week count variance. Technical replicates showed about 1.1 changed clones; approximately 2 weeks roughly 15; four weeks 19.

Profiled with immunoSEQ multiplex PCR; TCRdb holds only in-frame clones, not every one. The data hold 70,000 or so clones, with around 90% observed a single time. Comments on this clone: The target antigen is unknown.

Trimming at V came to 1 base and at J to 0 bases, leaving 15 bases not matched to a gene. The length of the CDR3 is 20 residues. CDR1 MGHRA and CDR2 YSYEKL come from the germline V gene. This sequence was found in a person aged 18 to 75 in good health. This chain connects TRBV4-1 to TRBJ2-1, with 7 positions matching TRBD2. Sequenced input: blood. This chain's CDR3 is CASSQAAWGIGGSSYNEQFF. The CDR3 DNA is TGCGCCAGCAGCCAAGCCGCCTGGGGTATCGGGGGGAGCTCCTACAATGAGCAGTTCTTC.